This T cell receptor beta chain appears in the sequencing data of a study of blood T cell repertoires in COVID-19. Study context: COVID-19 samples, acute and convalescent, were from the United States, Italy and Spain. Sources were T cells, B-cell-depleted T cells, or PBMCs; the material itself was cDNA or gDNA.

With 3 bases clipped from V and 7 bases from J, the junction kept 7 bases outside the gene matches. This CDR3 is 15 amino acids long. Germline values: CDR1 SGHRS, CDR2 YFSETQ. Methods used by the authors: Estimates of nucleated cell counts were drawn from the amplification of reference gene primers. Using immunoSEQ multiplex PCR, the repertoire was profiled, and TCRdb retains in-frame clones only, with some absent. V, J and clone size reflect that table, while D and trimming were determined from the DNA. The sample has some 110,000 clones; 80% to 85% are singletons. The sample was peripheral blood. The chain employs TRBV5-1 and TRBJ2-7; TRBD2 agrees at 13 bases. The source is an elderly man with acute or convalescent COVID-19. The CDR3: CASSSDPGLAGEQYF. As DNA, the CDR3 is TGCGCCAGCAGCTCCGATCCGGGACTAGCGGGGGAGCAGTACTTC.